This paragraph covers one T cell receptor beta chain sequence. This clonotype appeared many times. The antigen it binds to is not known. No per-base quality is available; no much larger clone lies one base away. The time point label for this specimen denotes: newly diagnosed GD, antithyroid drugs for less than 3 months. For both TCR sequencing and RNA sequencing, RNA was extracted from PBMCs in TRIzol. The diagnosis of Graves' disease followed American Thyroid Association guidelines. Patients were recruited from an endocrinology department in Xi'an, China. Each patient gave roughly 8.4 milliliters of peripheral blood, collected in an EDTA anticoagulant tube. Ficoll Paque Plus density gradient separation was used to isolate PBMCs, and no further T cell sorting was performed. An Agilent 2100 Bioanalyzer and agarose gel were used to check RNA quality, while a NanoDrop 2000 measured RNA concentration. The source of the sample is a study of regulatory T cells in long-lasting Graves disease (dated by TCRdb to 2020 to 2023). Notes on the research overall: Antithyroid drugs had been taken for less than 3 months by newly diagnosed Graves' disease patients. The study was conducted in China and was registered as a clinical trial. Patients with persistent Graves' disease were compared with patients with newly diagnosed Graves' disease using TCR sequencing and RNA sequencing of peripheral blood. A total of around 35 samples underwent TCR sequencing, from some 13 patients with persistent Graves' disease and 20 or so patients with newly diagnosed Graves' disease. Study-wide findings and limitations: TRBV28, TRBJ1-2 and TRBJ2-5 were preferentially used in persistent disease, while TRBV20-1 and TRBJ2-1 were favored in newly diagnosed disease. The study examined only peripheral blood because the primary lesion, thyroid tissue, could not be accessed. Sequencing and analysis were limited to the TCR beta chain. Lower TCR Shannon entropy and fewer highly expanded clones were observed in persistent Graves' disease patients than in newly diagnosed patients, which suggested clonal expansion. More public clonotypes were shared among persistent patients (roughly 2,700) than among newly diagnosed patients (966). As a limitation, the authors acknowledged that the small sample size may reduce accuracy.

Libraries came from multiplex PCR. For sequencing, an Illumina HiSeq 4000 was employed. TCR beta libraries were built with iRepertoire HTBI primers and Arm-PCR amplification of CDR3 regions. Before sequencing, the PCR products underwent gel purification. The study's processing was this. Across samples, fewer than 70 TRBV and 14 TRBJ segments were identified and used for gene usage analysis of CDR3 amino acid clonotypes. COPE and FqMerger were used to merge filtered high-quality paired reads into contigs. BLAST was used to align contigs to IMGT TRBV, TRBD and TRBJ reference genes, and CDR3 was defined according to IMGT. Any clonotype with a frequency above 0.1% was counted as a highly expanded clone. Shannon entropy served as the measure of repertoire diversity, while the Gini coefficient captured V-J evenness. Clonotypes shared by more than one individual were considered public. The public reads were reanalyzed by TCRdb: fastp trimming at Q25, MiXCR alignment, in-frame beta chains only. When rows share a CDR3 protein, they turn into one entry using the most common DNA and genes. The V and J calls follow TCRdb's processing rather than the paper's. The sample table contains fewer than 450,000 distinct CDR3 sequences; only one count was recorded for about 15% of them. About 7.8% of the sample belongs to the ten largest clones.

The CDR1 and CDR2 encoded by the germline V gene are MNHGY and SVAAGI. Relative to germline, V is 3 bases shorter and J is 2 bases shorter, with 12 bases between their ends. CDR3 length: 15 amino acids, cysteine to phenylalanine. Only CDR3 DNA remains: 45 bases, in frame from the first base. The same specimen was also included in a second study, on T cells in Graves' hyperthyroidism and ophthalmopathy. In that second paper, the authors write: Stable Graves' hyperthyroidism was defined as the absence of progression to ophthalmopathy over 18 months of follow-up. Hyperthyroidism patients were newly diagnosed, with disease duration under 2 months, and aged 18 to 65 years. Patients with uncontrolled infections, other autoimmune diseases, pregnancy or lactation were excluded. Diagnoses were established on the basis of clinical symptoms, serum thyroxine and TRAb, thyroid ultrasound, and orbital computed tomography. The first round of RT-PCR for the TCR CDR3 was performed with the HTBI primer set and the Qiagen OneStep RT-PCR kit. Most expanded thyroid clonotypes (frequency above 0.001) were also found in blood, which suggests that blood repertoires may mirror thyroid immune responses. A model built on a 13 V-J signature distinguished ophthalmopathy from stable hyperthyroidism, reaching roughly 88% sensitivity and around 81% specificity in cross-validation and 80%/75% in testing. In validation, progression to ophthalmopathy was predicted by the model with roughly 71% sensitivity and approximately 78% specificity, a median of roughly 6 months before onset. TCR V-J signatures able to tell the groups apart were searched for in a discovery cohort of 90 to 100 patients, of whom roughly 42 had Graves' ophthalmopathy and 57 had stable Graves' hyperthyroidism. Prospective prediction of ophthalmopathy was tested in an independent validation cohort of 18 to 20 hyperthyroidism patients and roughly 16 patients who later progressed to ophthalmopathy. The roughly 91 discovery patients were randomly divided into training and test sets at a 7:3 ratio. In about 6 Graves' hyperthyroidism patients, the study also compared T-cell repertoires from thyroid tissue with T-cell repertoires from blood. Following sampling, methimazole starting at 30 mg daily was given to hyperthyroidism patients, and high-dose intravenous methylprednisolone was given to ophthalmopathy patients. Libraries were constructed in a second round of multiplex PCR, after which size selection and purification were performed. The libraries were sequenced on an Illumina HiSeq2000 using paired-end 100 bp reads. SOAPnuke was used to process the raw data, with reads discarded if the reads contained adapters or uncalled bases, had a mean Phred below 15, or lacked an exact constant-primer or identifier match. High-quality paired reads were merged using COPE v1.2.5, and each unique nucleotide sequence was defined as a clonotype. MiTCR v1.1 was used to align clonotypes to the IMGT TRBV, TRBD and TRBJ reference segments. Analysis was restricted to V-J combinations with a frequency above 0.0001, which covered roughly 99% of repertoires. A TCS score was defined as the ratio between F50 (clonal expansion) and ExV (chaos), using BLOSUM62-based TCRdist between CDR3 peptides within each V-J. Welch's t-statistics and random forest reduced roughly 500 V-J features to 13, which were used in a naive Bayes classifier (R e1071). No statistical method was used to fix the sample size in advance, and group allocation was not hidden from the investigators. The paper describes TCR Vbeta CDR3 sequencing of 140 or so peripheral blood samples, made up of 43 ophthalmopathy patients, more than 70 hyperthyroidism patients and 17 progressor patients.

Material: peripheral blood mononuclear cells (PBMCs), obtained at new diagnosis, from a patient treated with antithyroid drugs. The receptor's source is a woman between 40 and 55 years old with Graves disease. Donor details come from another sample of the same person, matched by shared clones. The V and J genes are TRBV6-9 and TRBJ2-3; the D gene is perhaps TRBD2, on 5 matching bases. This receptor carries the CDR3 CASSYPWGVTDTQYF. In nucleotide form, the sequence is TGTGCCAGCAGTTACCCCTGGGGAGTCACAGATACGCAGTATTTT.